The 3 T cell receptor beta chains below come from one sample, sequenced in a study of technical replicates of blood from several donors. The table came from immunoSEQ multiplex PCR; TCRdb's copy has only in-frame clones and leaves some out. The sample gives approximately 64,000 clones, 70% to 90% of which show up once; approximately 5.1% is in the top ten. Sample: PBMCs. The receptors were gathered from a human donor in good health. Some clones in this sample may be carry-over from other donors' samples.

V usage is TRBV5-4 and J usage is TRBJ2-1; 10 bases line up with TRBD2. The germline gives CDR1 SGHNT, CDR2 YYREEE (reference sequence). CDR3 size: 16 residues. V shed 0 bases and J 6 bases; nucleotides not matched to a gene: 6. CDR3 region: CASSLVASGSFNEQFF. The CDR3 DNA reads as TGTGCCAGCAGCTTGGTGGCTAGCGGGAGTTTCAATGAGCAGTTCTTC.

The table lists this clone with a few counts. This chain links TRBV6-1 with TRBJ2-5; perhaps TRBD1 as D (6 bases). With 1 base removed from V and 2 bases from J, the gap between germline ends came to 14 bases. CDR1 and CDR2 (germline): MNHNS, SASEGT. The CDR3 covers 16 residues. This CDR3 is CASSEEAGVGQETQYF. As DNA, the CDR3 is TGTGCCAGCAGTGAAGAGGCAGGGGTAGGGCAAGAGACCCAGTACTTC.

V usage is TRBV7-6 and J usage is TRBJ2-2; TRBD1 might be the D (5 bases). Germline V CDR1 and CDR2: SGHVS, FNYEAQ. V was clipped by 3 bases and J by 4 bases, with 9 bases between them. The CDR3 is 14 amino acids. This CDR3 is CASSLDTTTGELFF. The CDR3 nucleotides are TGTGCCAGCAGCTTGGACACAACCACCGGGGAGCTGTTTTTT.